This TCR beta chain was documented in a study of persistence of HIV-infected CD4 T cells. Study observations and caveats: Antigen-responding cells were enriched for degenerate expanded CDR3beta sequences. The rare CMV-responding cells with HIV-1 proviruses were not separately TCR-sequenced.

The stimulus was an HIV-1 Gag 15-mer peptide pool, around 1.1 ug/peptide/mL. Responding CD4+ T cells were sorted by upregulation of both CD40 ligand and CD69. For at least 4 years, plasma HIV-1 RNA was undetectable (<50 copies/mL). The CDR3 spans 16 residues. Germline CDR1 and CDR2: KGHDR and SFDVKD. The ends lost 4 bases at V and 3 bases at J; junction bases unmatched: 4. The libraries were made with immunoSEQ version 4 in survey mode. Template was genomic DNA at around 9.7 ng/uL, with up to 1 ug used per sample. Libraries were prepared by immunoSEQ multiplex PCR; TCRdb keeps only in-frame clonotypes and omits some of them. The sample contains several thousand clones, more than 65% of which appear only once. Worth noting for this clone: Antigen specificity is unknown.

This chain uses TRBV24-1 with TRBJ2-3, with 12 bases fitting TRBD2. The receptor was isolated from an adult woman with HIV who was CMV-seropositive. The sequences come from CD4+ T cells sorted from PBMCs after roughly 20-hour stimulation, collected from a patient who received antiretroviral therapy. The CDR3, as DNA: TGTGCCACCAGTGACCCGACTAGCGGGGGAACAGATACGCAGTATTTT. As protein: CATSDPTSGGTDTQYF.